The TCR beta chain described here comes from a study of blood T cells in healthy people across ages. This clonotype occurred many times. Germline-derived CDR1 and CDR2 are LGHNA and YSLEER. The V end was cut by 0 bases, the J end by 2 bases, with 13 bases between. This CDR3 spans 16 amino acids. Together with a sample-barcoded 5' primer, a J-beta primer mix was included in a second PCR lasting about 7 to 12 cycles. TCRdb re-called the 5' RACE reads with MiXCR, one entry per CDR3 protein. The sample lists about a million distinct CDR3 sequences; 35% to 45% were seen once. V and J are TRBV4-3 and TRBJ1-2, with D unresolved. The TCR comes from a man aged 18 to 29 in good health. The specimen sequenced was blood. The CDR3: CASSQDLTGNNYGYTF. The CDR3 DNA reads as TGCGCCAGCAGCCAAGATCTAACCGGGAACAACTATGGCTACACCTTC.